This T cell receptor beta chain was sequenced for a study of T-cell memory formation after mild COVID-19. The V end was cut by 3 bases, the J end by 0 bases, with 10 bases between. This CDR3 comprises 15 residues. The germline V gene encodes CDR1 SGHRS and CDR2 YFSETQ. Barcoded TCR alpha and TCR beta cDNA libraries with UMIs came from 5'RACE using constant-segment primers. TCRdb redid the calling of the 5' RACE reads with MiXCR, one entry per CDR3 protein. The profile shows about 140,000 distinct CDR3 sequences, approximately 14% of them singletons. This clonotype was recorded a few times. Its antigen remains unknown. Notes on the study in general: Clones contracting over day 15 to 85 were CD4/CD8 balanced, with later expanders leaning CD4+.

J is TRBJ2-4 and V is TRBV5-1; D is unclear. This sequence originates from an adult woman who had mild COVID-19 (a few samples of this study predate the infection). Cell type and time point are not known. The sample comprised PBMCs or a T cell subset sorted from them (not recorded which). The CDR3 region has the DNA TGCGCCAGCAGCTCGGACCCTCCAGCCAAAAACATTCAGTACTTC. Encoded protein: CASSSDPPAKNIQYF.